In its sample, the clone carrying this T cell receptor beta chain was seen once. This specimen belongs to a study of glioma-infiltrating T cells after dendritic cell vaccination. For the study at large: Dendritic cell vaccination trial patients had either newly diagnosed or recurrent glioblastoma.

V lost 2 bases and J lost 5; bases outside the gene matches: 6. The CDR3 extends over 14 amino acids. CDR1 is MNHEY and CDR2 is SVGAGI in the germline V gene. The repertoire was sequenced with immunoSEQ multiplex PCR; TCRdb's copy has only in-frame clones and lacks some. The sample shows 85,000 to 95,000 clones, 70% to 90% of them seen only once. The chain is built from TRBV6-5 and TRBJ2-7; 7 positions match TRBD2. The sequence was obtained from a human donor with glioblastoma. Sequenced here: blood, sampled before dendritic cell vaccination. In nucleotides, the CDR3 is TGTGCCAGCAGTTACGGGCGGGGGAACCACGAGCAGTACTTC. This codes for CASSYGRGNHEQYF.